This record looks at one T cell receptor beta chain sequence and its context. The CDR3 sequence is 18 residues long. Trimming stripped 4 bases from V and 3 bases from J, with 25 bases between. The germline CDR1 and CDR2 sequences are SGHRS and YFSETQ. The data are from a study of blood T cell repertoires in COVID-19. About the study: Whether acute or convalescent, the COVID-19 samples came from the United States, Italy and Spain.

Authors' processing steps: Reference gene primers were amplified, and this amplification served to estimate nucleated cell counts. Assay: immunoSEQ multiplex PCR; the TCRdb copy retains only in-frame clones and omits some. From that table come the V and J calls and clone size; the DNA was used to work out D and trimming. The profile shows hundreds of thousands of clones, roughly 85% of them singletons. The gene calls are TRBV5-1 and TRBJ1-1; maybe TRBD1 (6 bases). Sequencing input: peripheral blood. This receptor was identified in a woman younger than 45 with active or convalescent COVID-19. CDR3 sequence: CASSPKQGVWVSDTEAFF. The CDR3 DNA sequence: TGCGCCAGCAGCCCAAAACAGGGAGTTTGGGTATCGGACACTGAAGCTTTCTTT.